This T cell receptor beta chain was sequenced during a study of tumor-infiltrating lymphocytes in primary liver carcinoma. As for the study in general: Subjects consisted of male and female patients aged 30 to 69 years. Sample counts of productive TCRbeta reads spanned roughly 3.65 to 8 million; these counts were similar across tissue types.

With respect to this clonotype: Antigen unknown.

General observations from the study: Tumors significantly exceeded blood in top-250-clone fraction (p = 0.039).

Starting material for RNA and DNA co-extraction consisted of 20-30 mg of unsorted bulk tissue. Subjects presented with primary liver carcinoma managed by surgical resection. Constant-region priming of about 520 ng total RNA yielded TCR beta cDNA. Three nested multiplex PCR rounds, a slightly modified ARM-PCR, produced the libraries for TCR beta. For around 10 cycles apiece, the opening two PCR rounds ran with TRBV1-TRBV30 forward primers and a C-beta reverse primer. One entry per CDR3 protein, called by TCRdb with MiXCR from the multiplex PCR reads. The sample has around 56,000 distinct CDR3 sequences, less than 75% seen once; the top ten hold around 57%. Trimming removed 5 bases from V and 2 bases from J, with 15 bases in between. The germline V gene encodes CDR1 SQVTM and CDR2 ANQGSEA. The CDR3 covers 15 residues.

Sequencing was carried out using liver tumor tissue from sampling region 2. Subset described: tumor region T2, inferior pole. The chain uses TRBV29-1 and TRBJ1-4; D might be TRBD1 (6 bases). The sequence was obtained from a man aged 35 to 55 with primary liver carcinoma and hepatitis B virus infection. The CDR3 coding sequence is TGCAGCGTTTCGGCCCGGGGGCGGACTAATGAAAAACTGTTTTTT. It translates to CSVSARGRTNEKLFF.